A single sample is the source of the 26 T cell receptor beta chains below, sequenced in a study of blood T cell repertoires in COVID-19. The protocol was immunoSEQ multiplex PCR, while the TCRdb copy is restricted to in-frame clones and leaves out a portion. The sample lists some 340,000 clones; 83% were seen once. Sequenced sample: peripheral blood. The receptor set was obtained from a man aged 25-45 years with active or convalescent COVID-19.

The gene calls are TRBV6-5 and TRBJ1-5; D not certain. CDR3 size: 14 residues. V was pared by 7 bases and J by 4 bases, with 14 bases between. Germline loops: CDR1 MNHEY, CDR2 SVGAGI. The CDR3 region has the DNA TGTGCCAGCAAGCTGGATTTCGGGAATCAGCCCCAGCATTTT. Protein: CASKLDFGNQPQHF.

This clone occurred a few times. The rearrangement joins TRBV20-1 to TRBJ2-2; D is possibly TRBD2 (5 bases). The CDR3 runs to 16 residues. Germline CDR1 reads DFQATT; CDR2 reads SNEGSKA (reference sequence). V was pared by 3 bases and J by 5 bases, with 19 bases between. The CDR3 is CSASPVGNGVTGELFF. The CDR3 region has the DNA TGCAGTGCTAGTCCAGTCGGCAACGGGGTAACCGGGGAGCTGTTTTTT.

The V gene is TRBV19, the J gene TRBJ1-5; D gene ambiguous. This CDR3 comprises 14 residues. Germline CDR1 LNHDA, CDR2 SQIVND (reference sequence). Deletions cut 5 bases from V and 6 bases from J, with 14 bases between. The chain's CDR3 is CASSAVPLRQPQHF. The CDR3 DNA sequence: TGTGCCAGTAGTGCGGTCCCTCTCCGTCAGCCCCAGCATTTT.

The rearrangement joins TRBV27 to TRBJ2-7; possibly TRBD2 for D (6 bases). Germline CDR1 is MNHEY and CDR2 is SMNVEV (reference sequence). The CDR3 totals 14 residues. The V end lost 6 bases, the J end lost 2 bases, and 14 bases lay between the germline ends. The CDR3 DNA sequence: TGTGCCAGCAGCCCGAGCGGGCCAACCTACGAGCAGTACTTC. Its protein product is CASSPSGPTYEQYF.

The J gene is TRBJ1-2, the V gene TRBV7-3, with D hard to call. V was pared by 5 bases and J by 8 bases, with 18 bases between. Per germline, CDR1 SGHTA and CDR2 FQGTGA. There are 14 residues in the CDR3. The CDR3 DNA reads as TGTGCCAGCAGCCTCGCCCCGGGGAAGAGCGGCTACACCTTC. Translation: CASSLAPGKSGYTF.

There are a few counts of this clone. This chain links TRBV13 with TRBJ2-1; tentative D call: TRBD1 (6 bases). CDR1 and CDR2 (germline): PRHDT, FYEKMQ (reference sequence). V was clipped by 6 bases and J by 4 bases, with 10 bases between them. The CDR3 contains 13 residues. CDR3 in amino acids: CASSRDTYNEQFF. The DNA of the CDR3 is TGTGCCAGCAGTAGGGACACATACAATGAGCAGTTCTTC.

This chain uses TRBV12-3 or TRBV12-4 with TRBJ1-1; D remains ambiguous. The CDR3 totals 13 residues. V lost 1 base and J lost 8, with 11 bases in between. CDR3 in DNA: TGTGCCAGCAGTTTAGGTTTGGCAGAAGAAGCTTTCTTT. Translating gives CASSLGLAEEAFF.

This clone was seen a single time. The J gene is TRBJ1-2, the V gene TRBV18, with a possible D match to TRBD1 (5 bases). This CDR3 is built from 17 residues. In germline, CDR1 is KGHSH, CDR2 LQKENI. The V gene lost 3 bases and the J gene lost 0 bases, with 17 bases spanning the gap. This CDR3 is CASSPPDSPFTNYGYTF. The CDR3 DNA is TGTGCCAGCTCACCCCCCGACAGTCCCTTCACTAACTATGGCTACACCTTC.

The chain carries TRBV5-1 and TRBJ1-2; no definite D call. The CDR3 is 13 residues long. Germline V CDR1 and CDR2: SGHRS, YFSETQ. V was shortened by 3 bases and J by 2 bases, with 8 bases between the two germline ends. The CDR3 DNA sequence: TGCGCCAGCAGCTCGACTGCAAACTATGGCTACACCTTC. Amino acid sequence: CASSSTANYGYTF.

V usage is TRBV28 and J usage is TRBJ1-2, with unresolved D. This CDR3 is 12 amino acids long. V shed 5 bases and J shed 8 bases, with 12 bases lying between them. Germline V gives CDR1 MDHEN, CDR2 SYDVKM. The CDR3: CASSPLLRGYTF. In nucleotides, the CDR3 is TGTGCCAGCAGTCCCCTCCTTAGAGGCTACACCTTC.

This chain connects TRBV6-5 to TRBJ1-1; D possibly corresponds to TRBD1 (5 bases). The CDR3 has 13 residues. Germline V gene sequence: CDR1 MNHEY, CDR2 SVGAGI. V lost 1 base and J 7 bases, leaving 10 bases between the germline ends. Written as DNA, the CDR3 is TGTGCCAGCAGTTACTTAGCAGGGCATGAAGCTTTCTTT. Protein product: CASSYLAGHEAFF.

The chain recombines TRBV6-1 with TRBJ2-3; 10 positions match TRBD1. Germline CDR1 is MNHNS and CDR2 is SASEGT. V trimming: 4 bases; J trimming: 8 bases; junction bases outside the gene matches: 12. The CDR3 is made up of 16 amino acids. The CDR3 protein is CASSAWTGGPTGTQYF. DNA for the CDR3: TGTGCCAGCAGTGCCTGGACAGGGGGTCCAACGGGTACGCAGTATTTT.

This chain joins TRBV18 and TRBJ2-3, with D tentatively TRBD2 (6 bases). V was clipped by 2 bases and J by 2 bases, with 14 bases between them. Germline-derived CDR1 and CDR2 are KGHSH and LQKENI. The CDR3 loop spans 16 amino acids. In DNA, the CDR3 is TGTGCCAGCTCACCATTCGGCGGGACTGACACAGATACGCAGTATTTT. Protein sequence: CASSPFGGTDTDTQYF.

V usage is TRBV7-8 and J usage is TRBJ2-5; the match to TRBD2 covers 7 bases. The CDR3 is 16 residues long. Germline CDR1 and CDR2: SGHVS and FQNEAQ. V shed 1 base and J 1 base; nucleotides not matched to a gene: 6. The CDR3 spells CASSLGWLAVQETQYF. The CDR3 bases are TGTGCCAGCAGCTTAGGGTGGCTAGCGGTCCAAGAGACCCAGTACTTC.

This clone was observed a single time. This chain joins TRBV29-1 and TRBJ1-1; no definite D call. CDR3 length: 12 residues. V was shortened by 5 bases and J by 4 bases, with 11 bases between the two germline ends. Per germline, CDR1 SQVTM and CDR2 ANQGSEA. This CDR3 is CSVTPGITEAFF. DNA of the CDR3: TGCAGCGTTACTCCGGGGATCACTGAAGCTTTCTTT. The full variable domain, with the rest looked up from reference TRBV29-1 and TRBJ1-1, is SAVISQKPSRDICQRGTSLTIQCQVDSQVTMMFWYRQQPGQSLTLIATANQGSEATYESGFVIDKFPISRPNLTFSTLTVSNMSPEDSSIYLCSVTPGITEAFFGQGTRLTVV.

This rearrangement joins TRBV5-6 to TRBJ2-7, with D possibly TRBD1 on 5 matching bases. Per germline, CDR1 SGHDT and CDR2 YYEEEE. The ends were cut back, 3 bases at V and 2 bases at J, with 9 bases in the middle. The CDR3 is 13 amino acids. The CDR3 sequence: CASSYTGPYEQYF. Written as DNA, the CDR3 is TGTGCCAGCAGCTATACAGGTCCCTACGAGCAGTACTTC.

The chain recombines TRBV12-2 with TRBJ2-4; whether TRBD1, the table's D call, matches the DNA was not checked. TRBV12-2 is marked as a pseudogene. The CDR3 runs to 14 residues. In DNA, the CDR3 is TGTGCAAGTCGCTTAGTAAAAGTAAAACAAATTCAGTACTTC. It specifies CASRLVKVKQIQYF.

The CDR3, as DNA: TGCGCCAGCAGCTTCCCGGGCGGGGCCGTCTACAATGAGCAGTTCTTC. Protein sequence: CASSFPGGAVYNEQFF. V gene TRBV5-1 combines with J gene TRBJ2-1; a weak D match, TRBD2 (6 bases). V lost 2 bases to trimming and J lost 3 bases, with 15 bases between them. Germline V CDR1 and CDR2: SGHRS, YFSETQ. The CDR3 consists of 16 residues.

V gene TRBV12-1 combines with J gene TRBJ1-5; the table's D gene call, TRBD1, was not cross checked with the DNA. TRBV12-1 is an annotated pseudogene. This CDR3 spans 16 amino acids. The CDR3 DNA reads TGTGCCAGCAGCTCCGCGGACAGGGGGCTTAATCAGCCCCAGCATTTT. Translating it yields CASSSADRGLNQPQHF.

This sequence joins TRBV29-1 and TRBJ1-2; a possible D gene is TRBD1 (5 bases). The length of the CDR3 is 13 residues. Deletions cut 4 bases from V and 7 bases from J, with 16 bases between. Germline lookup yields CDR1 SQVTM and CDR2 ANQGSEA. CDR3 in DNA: TGCAGCGTTGTGGGGGGATTGAGGTTTGGCTACACCTTC. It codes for CSVVGGLRFGYTF.

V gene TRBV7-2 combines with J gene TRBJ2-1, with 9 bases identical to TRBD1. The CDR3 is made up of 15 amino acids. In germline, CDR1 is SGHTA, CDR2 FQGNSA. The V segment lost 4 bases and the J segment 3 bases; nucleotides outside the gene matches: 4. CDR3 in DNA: TGTGCCAGCAGCTCGGACAGGGGCCTCTACAATGAGCAGTTCTTC. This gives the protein CASSSDRGLYNEQFF. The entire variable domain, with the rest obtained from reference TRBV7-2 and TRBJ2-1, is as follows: GAGVSQSPSNKVTEKGKDVELRCDPISGHTALYWYRQSLGQGLEFLIYFQGNSAPDKSGLPSDRFSAERTGGSVSTLTIQRTQQEDSAVYLCASSSDRGLYNEQFFGPGTRLTVL.

CDR3 residues: CASSRTGGSTGELFF. As DNA, the CDR3 is TGTGCCAGCAGTCGGACAGGGGGCTCCACCGGGGAGCTGTTTTTT. This chain links TRBV21-1 with TRBJ2-2; no DNA check was done on the table's D call, TRBD1. TRBV21-1 is noted as a pseudogene. The CDR3 extends over 15 amino acids.

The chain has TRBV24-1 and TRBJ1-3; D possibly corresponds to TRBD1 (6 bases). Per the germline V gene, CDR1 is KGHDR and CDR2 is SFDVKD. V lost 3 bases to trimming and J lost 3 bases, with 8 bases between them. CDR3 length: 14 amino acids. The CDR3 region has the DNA TGTGCCACCAGTGATACAGGGTTTGGAAACACCATATATTTT. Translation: CATSDTGFGNTIYF.

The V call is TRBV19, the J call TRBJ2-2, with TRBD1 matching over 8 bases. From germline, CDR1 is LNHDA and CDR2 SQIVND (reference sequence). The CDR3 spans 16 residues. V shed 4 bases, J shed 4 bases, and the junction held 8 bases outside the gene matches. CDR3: CASSRYQGASTGELFF. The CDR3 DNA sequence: TGTGCCAGTAGTAGATATCAGGGGGCGAGCACCGGGGAGCTGTTTTTT.

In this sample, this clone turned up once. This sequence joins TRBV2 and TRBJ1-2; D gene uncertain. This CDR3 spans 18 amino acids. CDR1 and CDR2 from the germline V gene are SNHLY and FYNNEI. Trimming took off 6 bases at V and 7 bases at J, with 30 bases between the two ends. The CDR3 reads CASSAQRKITGSRVGYTF. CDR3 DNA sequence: TGTGCCAGCAGCGCCCAAAGGAAAATTACCGGTTCGCGGGTTGGCTACACCTTC.

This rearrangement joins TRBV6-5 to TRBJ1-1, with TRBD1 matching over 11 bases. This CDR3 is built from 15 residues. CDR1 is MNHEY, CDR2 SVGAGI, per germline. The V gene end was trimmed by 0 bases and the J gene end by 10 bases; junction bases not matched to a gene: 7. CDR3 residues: CASSYSTGQGVRAFF. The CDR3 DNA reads TGTGCCAGCAGTTACTCGACGGGACAGGGGGTGAGAGCTTTCTTT.